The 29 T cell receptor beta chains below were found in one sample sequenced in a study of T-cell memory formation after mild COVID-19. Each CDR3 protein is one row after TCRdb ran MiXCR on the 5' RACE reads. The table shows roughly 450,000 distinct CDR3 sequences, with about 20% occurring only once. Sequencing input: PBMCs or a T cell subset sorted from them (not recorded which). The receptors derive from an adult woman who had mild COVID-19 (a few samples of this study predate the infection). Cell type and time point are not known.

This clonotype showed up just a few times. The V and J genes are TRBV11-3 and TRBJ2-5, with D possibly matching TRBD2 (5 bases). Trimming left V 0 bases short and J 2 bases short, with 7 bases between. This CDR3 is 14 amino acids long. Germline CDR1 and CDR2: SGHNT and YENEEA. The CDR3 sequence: CASSLDSGQETQYF. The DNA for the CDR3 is TGTGCCAGCAGCTTAGATTCGGGGCAAGAGACCCAGTACTTC.

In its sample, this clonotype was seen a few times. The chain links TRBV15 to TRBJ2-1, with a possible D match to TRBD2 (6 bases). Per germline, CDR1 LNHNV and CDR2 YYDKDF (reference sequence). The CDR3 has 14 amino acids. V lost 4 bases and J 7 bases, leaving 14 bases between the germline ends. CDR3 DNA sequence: TGTGCCACCAGCATACGGGAGTTGGATAATGAGCAGTTCTTC. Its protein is CATSIRELDNEQFF. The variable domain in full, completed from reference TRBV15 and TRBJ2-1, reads DAMVIQNPRYQVTQFGKPVTLSCSQTLNHNVMYWYQQKSSQAPKLLFHYYDKDFNNEADTPDNFQSRRPNTSFCFLDIRSPGLGDTAMYLCATSIRELDNEQFFGPGTRLTVL.

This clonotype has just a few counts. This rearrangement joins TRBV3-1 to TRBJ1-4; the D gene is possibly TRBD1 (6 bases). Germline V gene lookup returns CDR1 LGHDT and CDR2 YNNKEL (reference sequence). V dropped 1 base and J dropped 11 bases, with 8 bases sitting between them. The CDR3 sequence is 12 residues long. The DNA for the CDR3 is TGTGCCAGCAGCCAAGGAGGACAGAAACTGTTTTTT. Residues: CASSQGGQKLFF.

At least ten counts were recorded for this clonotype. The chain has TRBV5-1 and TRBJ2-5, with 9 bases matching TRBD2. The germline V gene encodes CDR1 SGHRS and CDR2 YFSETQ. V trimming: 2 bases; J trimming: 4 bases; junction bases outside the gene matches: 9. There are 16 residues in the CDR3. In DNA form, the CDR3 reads TGCGCCAGCAGCTTTAATAGCGGGGGAATCTCAGAGACCCAGTACTTC. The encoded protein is CASSFNSGGISETQYF.

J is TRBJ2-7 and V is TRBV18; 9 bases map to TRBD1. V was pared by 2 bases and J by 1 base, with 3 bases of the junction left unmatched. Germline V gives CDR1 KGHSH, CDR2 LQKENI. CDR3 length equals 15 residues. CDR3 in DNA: TGTGCCAGCTCACCAAGGGGGACAGGGTCCTACGAGCAGTACTTC. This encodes CASSPRGTGSYEQYF.

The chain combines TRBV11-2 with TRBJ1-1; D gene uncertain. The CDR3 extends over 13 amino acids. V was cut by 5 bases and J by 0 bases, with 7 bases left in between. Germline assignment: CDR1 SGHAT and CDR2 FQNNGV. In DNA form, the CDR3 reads TGTGCCAGCAGCGGGTCACTGAACACTGAAGCTTTCTTT. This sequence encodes CASSGSLNTEAFF.

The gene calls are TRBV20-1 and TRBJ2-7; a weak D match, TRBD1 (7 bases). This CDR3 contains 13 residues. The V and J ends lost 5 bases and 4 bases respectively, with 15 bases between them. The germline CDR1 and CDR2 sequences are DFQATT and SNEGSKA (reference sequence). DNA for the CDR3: TGCAGTGCTGGAGGGCAGGGGGAATACGAGCAGTACTTC. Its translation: CSAGGQGEYEQYF.

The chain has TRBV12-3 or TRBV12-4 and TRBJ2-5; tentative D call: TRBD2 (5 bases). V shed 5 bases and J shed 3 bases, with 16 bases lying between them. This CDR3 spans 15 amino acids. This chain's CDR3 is CASSDLPGLEETQYF. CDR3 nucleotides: TGTGCCAGCAGTGACCTGCCCGGACTCGAAGAGACCCAGTACTTC.

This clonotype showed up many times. CDR3 bases: TGCGCCAGCAGCCGTGAAGAGACCCAGTACTTC. Translated, it gives CASSREETQYF. This chain connects TRBV5-1 to TRBJ2-5; D gene ambiguous. Per the germline V gene, CDR1 is SGHRS and CDR2 is YFSETQ. V was cut by 4 bases and J by 3 bases, with 4 bases left in between. The CDR3 spans 11 residues.

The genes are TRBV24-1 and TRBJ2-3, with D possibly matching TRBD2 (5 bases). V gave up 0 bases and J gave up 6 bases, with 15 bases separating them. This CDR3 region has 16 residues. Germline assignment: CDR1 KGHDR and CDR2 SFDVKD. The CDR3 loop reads CATSDLQSLAGDTQYF. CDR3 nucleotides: TGTGCCACCAGTGATTTGCAATCCCTAGCCGGGGATACGCAGTATTTT.

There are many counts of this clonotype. The DNA for the CDR3 is TGTGCCAGCAGTTCACAGGGCGGAGGTGAGCAGTTCTTC. Translation: CASSSQGGGEQFF. This chain uses TRBV12-3 or TRBV12-4 with TRBJ2-1; tentatively, D is TRBD1 (6 bases). Trimming removed 4 bases at V and 9 bases at J, with 13 bases between. The length of the CDR3 is 13 residues.

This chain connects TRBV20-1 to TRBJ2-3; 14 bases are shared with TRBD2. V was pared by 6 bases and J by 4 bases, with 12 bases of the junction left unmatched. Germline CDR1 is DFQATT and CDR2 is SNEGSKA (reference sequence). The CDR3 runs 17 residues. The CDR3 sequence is CSARTSGGYVFADTQYF. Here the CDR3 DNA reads TGCAGTGCCCGGACTAGCGGGGGGTATGTTTTCGCAGATACGCAGTATTTT.

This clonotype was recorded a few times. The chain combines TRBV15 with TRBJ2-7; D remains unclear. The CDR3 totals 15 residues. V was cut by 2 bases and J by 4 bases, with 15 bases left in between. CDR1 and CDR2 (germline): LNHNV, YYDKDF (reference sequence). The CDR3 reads CATSRTTTTSYEQYF. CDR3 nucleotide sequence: TGTGCCACCAGCAGAACTACCACAACTTCTTACGAGCAGTACTTC.

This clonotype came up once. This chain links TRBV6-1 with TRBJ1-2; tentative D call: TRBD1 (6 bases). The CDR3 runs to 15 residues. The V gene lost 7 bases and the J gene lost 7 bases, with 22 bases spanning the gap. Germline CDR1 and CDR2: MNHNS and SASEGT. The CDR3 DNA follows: TGTGCCAGCACCCCCTTGGGGGGCGCGGGGGGTGGCTACACCTTC. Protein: CASTPLGGAGGGYTF.

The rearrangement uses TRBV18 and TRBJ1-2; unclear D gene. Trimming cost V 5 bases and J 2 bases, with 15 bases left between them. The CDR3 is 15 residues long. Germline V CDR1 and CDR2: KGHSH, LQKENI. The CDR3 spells CASSFKRILNYGYTF. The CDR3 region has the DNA TGTGCCAGCTCATTTAAACGCATTTTAAACTATGGCTACACCTTC.

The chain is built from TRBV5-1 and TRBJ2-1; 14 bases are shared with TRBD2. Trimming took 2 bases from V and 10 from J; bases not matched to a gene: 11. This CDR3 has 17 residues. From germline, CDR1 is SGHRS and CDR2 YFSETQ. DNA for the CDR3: TGCGCCAGCAGCTTACACGGACTAGCGGGGGGCCTTATGGAGCAGTTCTTC. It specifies CASSLHGLAGGLMEQFF.

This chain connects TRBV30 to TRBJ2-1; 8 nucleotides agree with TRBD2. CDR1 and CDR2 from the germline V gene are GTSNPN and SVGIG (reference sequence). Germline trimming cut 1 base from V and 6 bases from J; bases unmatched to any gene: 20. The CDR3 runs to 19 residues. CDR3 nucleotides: TGTGCCTGGAGTGGGGTTACGAGTGGGCGGGAGGTCACCCCCAATGAGCAGTTCTTC. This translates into CAWSGVTSGREVTPNEQFF.

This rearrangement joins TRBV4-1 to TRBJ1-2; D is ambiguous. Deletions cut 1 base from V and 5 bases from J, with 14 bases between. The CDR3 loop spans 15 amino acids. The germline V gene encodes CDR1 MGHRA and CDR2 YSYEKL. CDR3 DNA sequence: TGCGCCAGCAGCCAAGTCCGGCCAGCCCCATATGGCTACACCTTC. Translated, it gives CASSQVRPAPYGYTF.

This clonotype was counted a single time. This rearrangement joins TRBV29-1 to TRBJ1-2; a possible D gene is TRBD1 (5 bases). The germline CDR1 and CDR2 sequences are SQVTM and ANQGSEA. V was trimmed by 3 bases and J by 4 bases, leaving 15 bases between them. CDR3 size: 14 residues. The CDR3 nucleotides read TGCAGCGTTGAGATGGACACTGCGTCCTATGGCTACACCTTC. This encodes CSVEMDTASYGYTF.

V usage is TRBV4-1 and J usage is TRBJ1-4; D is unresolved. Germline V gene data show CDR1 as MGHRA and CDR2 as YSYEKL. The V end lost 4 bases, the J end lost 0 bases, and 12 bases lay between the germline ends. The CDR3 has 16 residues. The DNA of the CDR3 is TGCGCCAGCAGCCGGGGAACTAGAGCAACTAATGAAAAACTGTTTTTT. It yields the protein CASSRGTRATNEKLFF.

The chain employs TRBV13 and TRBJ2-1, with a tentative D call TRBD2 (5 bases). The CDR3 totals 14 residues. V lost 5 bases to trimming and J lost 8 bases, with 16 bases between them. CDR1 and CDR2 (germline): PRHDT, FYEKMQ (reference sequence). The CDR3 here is CASSPRGLHDEQFF. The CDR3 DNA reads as TGTGCCAGCAGCCCCCGAGGACTTCACGATGAGCAGTTCTTC.

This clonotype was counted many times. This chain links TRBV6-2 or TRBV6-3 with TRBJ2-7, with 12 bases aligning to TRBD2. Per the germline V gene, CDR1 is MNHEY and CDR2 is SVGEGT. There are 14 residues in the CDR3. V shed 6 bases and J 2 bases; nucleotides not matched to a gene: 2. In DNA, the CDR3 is TGTGCCAGCAGCAGGACTAGCGGGGCCTACGAGCAGTACTTC. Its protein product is CASSRTSGAYEQYF.

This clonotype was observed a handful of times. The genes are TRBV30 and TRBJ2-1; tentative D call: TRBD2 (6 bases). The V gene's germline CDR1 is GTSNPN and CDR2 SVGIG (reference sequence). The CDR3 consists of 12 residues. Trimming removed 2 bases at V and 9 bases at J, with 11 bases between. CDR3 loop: CAWSLASGEQFF. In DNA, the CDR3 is TGTGCCTGGAGTCTAGCGTCGGGTGAGCAGTTCTTC.

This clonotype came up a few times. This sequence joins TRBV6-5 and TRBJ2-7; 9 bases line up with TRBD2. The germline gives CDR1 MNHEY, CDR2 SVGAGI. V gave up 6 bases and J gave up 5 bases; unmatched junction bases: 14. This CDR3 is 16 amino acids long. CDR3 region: CASSVRLAALRDEQYF. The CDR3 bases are TGTGCCAGCAGCGTCCGACTAGCGGCTCTTCGGGACGAGCAGTACTTC.

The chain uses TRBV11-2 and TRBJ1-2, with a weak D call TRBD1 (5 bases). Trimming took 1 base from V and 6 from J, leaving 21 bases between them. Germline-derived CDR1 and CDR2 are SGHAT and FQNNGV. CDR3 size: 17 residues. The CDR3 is CASSLAGRTRAIDGYTF. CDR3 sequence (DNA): TGTGCCAGCAGCTTAGCGGGGCGGACTAGGGCAATCGATGGCTACACCTTC.

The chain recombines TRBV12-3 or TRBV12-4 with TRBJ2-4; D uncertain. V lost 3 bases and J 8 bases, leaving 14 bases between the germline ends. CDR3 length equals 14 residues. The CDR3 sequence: CASSFLGGQDIQYF. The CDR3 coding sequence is TGTGCCAGCAGTTTTCTCGGCGGCCAAGACATTCAGTACTTC.

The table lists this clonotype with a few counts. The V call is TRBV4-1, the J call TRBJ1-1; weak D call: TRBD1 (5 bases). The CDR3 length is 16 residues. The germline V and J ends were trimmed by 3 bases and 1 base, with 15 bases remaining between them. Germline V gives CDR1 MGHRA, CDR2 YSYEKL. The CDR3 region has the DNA TGCGCCAGCAGCCATGTTTTGGGGCAGGGGAACACTGAAGCTTTCTTT. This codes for CASSHVLGQGNTEAFF.

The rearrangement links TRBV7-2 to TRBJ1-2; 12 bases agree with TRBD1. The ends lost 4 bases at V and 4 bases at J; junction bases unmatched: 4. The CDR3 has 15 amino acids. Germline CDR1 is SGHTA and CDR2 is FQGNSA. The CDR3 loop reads CASSSRDRGPYGYTF. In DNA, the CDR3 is TGTGCCAGCAGCTCCCGGGACAGGGGGCCCTATGGCTACACCTTC.

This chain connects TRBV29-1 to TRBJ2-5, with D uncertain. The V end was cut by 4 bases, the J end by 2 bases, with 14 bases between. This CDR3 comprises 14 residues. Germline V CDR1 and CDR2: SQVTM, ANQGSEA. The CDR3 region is CSVGGLSVQETQYF. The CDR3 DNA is TGCAGCGTTGGGGGTCTCTCAGTTCAAGAGACCCAGTACTTC.